The T cell receptor beta chain under discussion was sequenced for a study of shared clonotypes between healthy human individuals. About the study: Those who served as donors were a couple of women and three men between the ages of 18 and 49.

Under the authors' procedure: Owing to the provision of junction-only sequences devoid of quality scores by immunoSEQ, filtering differed. Clones were sequenced by immunoSEQ multiplex PCR, and TCRdb holds only the in-frame ones, with some missing. For V, J and clone size, that table is used; D and trimming come from the DNA. The repertoire holds 950,000 to 1,100,000 clones, with 65% to 75% as singletons. CDR1 is SEHNR, CDR2 FQNEAQ, per germline (reference sequence). The CDR3 length is 13 residues. The V end lost 0 bases, the J end lost 10 bases, and 12 bases lay between the germline ends. On this clone itself: Its antigen is currently unknown.

Points from the study as a whole: The naive CD4 repertoires of a few donors were compared, and roughly 5.1% of clonotypes were shared.

Division of CD4+ cells produced a CD45RA+ naive subset and a CD45RA-negative memory subset. The source of this sequence is a man aged 18 to 30 in good health. Input material: memory CD4+ T cells sorted from blood. This sample's subset: CD45RA-negative fraction. The chain has TRBV7-9 and TRBJ1-1, with D uncertain. The CDR3 DNA is TGTGCCAGCAGCTTAGCCACAGCACTTTCAGCTTTCTTT. It codes for CASSLATALSAFF. Filled out from reference TRBV7-9 and TRBJ1-1, the complete variable domain reads DTGVSQNPRHKITKRGQNVTFRCDPISEHNRLYWYRQTLGQGPEFLTYFQNEAQLEKSRLLSDRFSAERPKGSFSTLEIQRTEQGDSAMYLCASSLATALSAFFGQGTRLTVV.